The present entry profiles one T cell receptor beta chain with its context. Its antigen is unknown. Base-call qualities are not available, and no considerably larger clone is one nucleotide away. The data stem from a study of shared clonotypes between healthy human individuals (dated by TCRdb to 2018 to 2021). Study-wide context: The cohort included a few men and a couple of women between 18 and 49 years of age. For each donor, three plates each were used for CD4 naive and CD4 memory, two plates were used for CD8 naive, and one plate was used for CD8 memory. Blood TCR repertoires of five healthy adults were deeply sequenced to estimate repertoire size and the extent of clonotype sharing between individuals. Libraries were prepared and TCR repertoires were sequenced by different laboratories using diverse techniques, in order to increase sequencing depth and limit assay-specific biases. Between about 0.9 and 8.9 billion PBMCs per donor were obtained by leukapheresis. Points the paper makes about the study in general: Estimated clonotype richness was generally larger for naive than for memory subsets. Pairwise subsampling indicated that sequencing depth was expected to affect the degree of clonotype sharing among donors. Sampling was restricted to blood, and TCR repertoires in tissue are likely to differ from TCR repertoires in blood. Compared with non-shared clonotypes, clonotypes shared by all four sorted-subset donors had higher generation probabilities. Across a few donors, approximately 4.9% of naive CD4, roughly 3.5% of naive CD8, 2.3% of memory CD4, and approximately 0.4% of memory CD8 clonotypes were shared. Incomplete sequencing was indicated by rarefaction of sorted-subset datasets, despite the large sequencing depth. Because the study included a small number of donors, the genetic and exposure-history diversity represented was limited.

Using the deep immunoSEQ assay, TCR CDR3 regions were amplified from genomic DNA by multiplex PCR. Extracted genomic DNA from each cell subset was spread evenly across all wells of several immunoSEQ 96-well plates, with each plate serving as a replicate. Each replicate PCR for sorted subsets received about 220 ng genomic DNA, equal to 28,000 or so T cell genomes. The purified libraries were quantified using a Qubit 3.0 fluorometer, sized with a Bioanalyzer 2100, and then quantified again using the KAPA Library Quantification kit. Every immunoSEQ 96-well plate was sequenced on a separate single-read 150-cycle Illumina NextSeq 550 flow cell. Per the source publication's procedure: Because only junctional sequences without quality scores were contained in the immunoSEQ output, filtering matching that applied to full-length reads could not be performed. To assign V/J genes and CDR3, sequences were annotated against IMGT germline references using PyIR, a Python wrapper for IgBLAST v1.9. Reads were removed for weak V/J assignments (E-value above 1e-6), missing CDR3, stop codons, out-of-frame junctions, or ambiguous translated residues. A V3J clonotype was defined by an identical inferred V gene, J gene, and CDR3 amino acid sequence. To compute the percentage overlap between repertoires, the number of shared unique clonotypes was divided by the size of the smaller repertoire. RTK rarefaction, the Chao1 estimator, and Recon v2.1 estimates of unobserved clonotypes were used to assess repertoire richness. Generation probabilities for all TCRbeta clonotypes obtained by the gDNA method from a handful of donors were computed using OLGA. TCRdb took this table from immuneACCESS and kept in-frame rearrangements with V and J called. Such tables lack part of the clones; where checked against another copy, unresolved V genes explain under half of the gap, and the rest is unexplained. Clonal size and the V and J genes are those of that table, whereas D and trimming came from the DNA. The sample yields more than 400,000 clones; about 95% were counted once. About 0.054% of the sample lies in the top ten.

The donors were healthy, HIV-negative adults who had no recently reported acute infections or vaccinations. All donors were Caucasian adults living in Nashville, Tennessee, USA. CD4+ T cells were enriched by magnetic negative selection; naive cells were then positively selected on CD45RA, and the negative fraction formed the memory subset. Blood was obtained by leukapheresis, after which PBMCs were separated by Ficoll-Histopaque density gradient centrifugation and cryopreserved in liquid nitrogen vapor phase. Analytical flow cytometry was used to check the purity and quantity of each magnetically sorted T cell population. Genomic DNA was isolated from every sorted fraction and measured by UV absorbance on a Nanodrop 2000c. The receptor was derived from a woman in her 30s in good health. Sequenced input: naive CD4+ T cells sorted from blood. Per the publication, the cell subset or site label means: CD45RA+ positively selected.

The sequenced DNA is TGTGCCAGCAGCTTAGCACTAGCGGGTATCAATGAGCAGTTCTTC. Its protein reads: CASSLALAGINEQFF. The V and J genes are TRBV7-3 and TRBJ2-1; 9 bases in the junction line up with TRBD2. The CDR3 numbers 15 residues from cysteine through phenylalanine. Only the CDR3 region is kept as DNA, spanning 45 bases read in frame from base 1. Trimming takes 2 bases off V and 6 bases off J; junction bases not matched to a gene: 5. CDR1 and CDR2 are drawn from the germline V gene: SGHTA, FQGTGA.